The T cell receptor (beta chain) described here comes from a study of blood T cell repertoires in COVID-19. From germline, CDR1 is SGDLS and CDR2 YYNGEE. This CDR3 spans 14 amino acids. Deletions cut 0 bases from V and 2 bases from J, with 8 bases between. TCRdb keeps only in-frame clones here, not all; method: immunoSEQ multiplex PCR. The sample consists of around 310,000 clones, 90% of them appearing once. The source is a woman aged 40 to 50 with COVID-19, enrolled during active disease. The specimen was peripheral blood. V usage is TRBV9 and J usage is TRBJ2-5; D is unclear. CDR3 loop: CASSVEVGQETQYF. CDR3 bases: TGTGCCAGCAGCGTAGAAGTCGGGCAAGAGACCCAGTACTTC.